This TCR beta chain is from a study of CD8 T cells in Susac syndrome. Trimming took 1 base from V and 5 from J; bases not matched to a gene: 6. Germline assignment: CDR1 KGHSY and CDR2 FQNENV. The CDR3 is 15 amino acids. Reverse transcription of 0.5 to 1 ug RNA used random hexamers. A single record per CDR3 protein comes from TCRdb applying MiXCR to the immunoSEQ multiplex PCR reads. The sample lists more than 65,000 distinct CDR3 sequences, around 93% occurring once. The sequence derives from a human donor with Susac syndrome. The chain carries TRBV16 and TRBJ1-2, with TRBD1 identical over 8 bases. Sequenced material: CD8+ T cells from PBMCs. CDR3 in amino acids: CASSQFPTGGYGYTF. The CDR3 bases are TGTGCCAGCAGCCAATTCCCCACAGGGGGGTATGGCTACACCTTC. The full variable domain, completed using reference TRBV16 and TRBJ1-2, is GEEVAQTPKHLVRGEGQKAKLYCAPIKGHSYVFWYQQVLKNEFKFLISFQNENVFDETGMPKERFSAKCLPNSPCSLEIQATKLEDSAVYFCASSQFPTGGYGYTFGSGTRLTVV.